The entry that follows covers one T cell receptor (beta chain) sequence. Its antigen remains undetermined. No per-base quality is available; no much larger clone lies one base away. The sample comes from a study of somatic mutations in cytotoxic T cells in rheumatoid arthritis (dated by TCRdb to between 2016 and 2019). At the level of the whole study: Before any treatment started and right after they were diagnosed, patients gave peripheral blood samples (around 30 ml EDTA). Sorted V beta1+ cells also underwent TCRB sequencing, and some V beta antibody-stained T-cell populations were flow-sorted at nearly 100% purity on a FACSAria II or Sony SH800. In newly diagnosed rheumatoid arthritis without treatment, the study examined if expanded CD8+ T-cell clones harbor somatic mutations, relying on TCRB deep sequencing to characterize clonality. TCRB deep sequencing was performed for some 60 rheumatoid arthritis patients and about 20 healthy controls. Median age was essentially the same in the patient group and the control group.

Positive magnetic bead selection on an AutoMACS was used to isolate CD4+ and CD8+ cells, with flow cytometry used to check purity. A TCR V beta antibody panel was used in flow cytometry to screen first for clonal expansions, which were then characterized by TCRB deep sequencing of sorted CD8+ fractions. Peripheral blood mononuclear cells were obtained using density gradient separation with Ficoll-Paque PLUS. Using Nucleospin Tissue or Tissue XS kits, DNA was extracted from CD4-enriched, CD8-enriched or PBMC samples, with quantification by a Qubit 2.0 fluorometer. TCRB CDR3 sequencing used the immunoSEQ assay on genomic DNA. On the study's bioinformatics: When patient CD8+ clones exceeding 1% were checked against published virus-specific TCRB sequences, only a few matched. Only productive TCRB rearrangements were included in the analyses. Defining a clone by its unique TCRB CDR3 sequence, the study calculated clonality as a productive clonality index derived from Shannon entropy. To calculate repertoire overlap between two samples, the template counts of each clone were considered relative to each sample's total templates. A correlation with a Spearman r of 0.6 to 0.65 was found between V-gene usage by flow cytometry and V-gene usage by TCRB sequencing. In its TCRdb copy, this immuneACCESS table keeps in-frame sequences only and misses some clones. Where compared with another copy, unresolved V genes explain less than half of these, and the others have no known cause. V and J calls and clone size are as listed in that table; D and trimming were resolved from the DNA. The sample profile shows around 20,000 clones; 75% to 90% of them were found once. Clones ranked in the top ten supply over 12% of the sample.

CDR1 is given as MGHRA and CDR2 as YSYEKL, both from the germline V gene. CDR3 length: 14 amino acids, cysteine to phenylalanine. Only the CDR3 DNA is retained, 42 bases long and in frame from the first base. V is clipped by 4 bases and J by 3 bases, and the sequence between their germline boundaries is 11 bases long. The investigation overall reported the following: The antigen targets of the expanded CD8+ clones were unknown, and absence from virus-specific databases did not rule out viral specificity. Several identical CD8+ TCRB sequences were found in both blood and synovial fluid, and in 8 of 65 patients the largest CD8+ clone exceeded 20% of CD8+ cells. CD8+ T-cell clonality did not differ significantly between rheumatoid arthritis patients and age-matched healthy controls. An increase of CD8+ clonality with age was seen in patients (Spearman r ≈ 0.49) but not in healthy controls. The slight TRBV07 underrepresentation in patients was not adjusted for multiple comparisons.

The rearranged chain carries TRBV4-1 and TRBJ2-3; the D gene is unclear. Sequencing input: CD8+ T cells sorted from blood. The sequence came from an adult with rheumatoid arthritis. In nucleotides, the sequence is TGCGCCAGCAGCCCGAAAGCCCCGACAGATACGCAGTATTTT. Its translation is CASSPKAPTDTQYF.